These 30 T cell receptor beta chains came from one sample sequenced in a study of blood T cell repertoires in COVID-19. Sequencing used immunoSEQ multiplex PCR; TCRdb keeps in-frame clones, though not all of them. The sample records roughly 300,000 clones, over 75% being singletons. Sequencing was performed on peripheral blood. The receptor source for this set is a woman aged 45-65 years who had recovered from COVID-19.

CDR3 loop: CASSPDRGGTEAFF. The CDR3, as DNA: TGTGCCAGCAGTCCAGACAGGGGGGGAACTGAAGCTTTCTTT. The chain has TRBV27 and TRBJ1-1; 9 bases agree with TRBD1. The length of the CDR3 is 14 residues. J was trimmed by 5 bases and V by 5 bases; bases with no gene match: 6. Looked up from germline, CDR1 is MNHEY and CDR2 is SMNVEV (reference sequence).

The rearrangement uses TRBV28 and TRBJ1-1; 8 nucleotides line up with TRBD1. The CDR3 sequence is 11 residues long. CDR1 MDHEN and CDR2 SYDVKM come from the germline V gene. V shed 6 bases, J shed 11 bases, and the junction held 5 bases outside the gene matches. CDR3: CASSQDRDAFF. The CDR3 nucleotides are TGTGCCAGCAGCCAGGACAGGGACGCTTTCTTT.

This chain links TRBV5-6 with TRBJ1-4; 8 bases map to TRBD1. V lost 4 bases to trimming and J lost 5 bases; unmatched junction nucleotides: 7. The length of the CDR3 is 15 residues. Per the germline V gene, CDR1 is SGHDT and CDR2 is YYEEEE. Here the CDR3 DNA reads TGTGCCAGCAGCCGATTACAGGGGGTGAATGAAAAACTGTTTTTT. This gives the protein CASSRLQGVNEKLFF.

Here the CDR3 reads CSVATGGAYSNQPQHF. The DNA of the CDR3 is TGCAGCGTCGCGACAGGGGGCGCCTATAGCAATCAGCCCCAGCATTTT. The chain is built from TRBV29-1 and TRBJ1-5; 10 bases match TRBD1. Germline CDR1 is SQVTM and CDR2 is ANQGSEA. Trimming at V came to 6 bases and at J to 0 bases, leaving 8 bases not matched to a gene. The CDR3 consists of 16 residues.

DNA of the CDR3: TGTGCCAGCAGCCTCGGACAGGGGGCGCGGTACGAGCAGTACTTC. Protein: CASSLGQGARYEQYF. V gene TRBV5-4 combines with J gene TRBJ2-7; 11 positions match TRBD1. The CDR3 spans 15 residues. V shed 4 bases and J 4 bases; nucleotides not matched to a gene: 7. Germline assignment: CDR1 SGHNT and CDR2 YYREEE (reference sequence).

This chain links TRBV5-1 with TRBJ2-5, with TRBD2 matching over 7 bases. The CDR3 runs 17 residues. Trimming took 0 bases from V and 1 from J; bases not matched to a gene: 9. Germline values: CDR1 SGHRS, CDR2 YFSETQ. The CDR3 region is CASSLDWSSGVQETQYF. The CDR3 DNA follows: TGCGCCAGCAGCTTGGATTGGTCTAGCGGCGTCCAAGAGACCCAGTACTTC.

This clone was detected only a few times. This chain uses TRBV10-3 with TRBJ2-2; D remains unclear. This CDR3 is 11 amino acids long. Trimming took off 6 bases at V and 6 bases at J, with 5 bases between the two ends. Germline CDR1 ENHRY, CDR2 SYGVKD. CDR3 in amino acids: CAIRGSGELFF. The CDR3 DNA reads as TGTGCCATCAGGGGCTCCGGGGAGCTGTTTTTT.

The chain couples TRBV7-2 to TRBJ2-7; D perhaps matches TRBD2 (6 bases). CDR1 is SGHTA, CDR2 FQGNSA, per germline. The length of the CDR3 is 15 residues. Trimming took 1 base from V and 2 from J, leaving 12 bases between them. This CDR3 is CASSLVGLIAYEQYF. The CDR3 DNA sequence: TGTGCCAGCAGCTTAGTGGGACTGATCGCCTACGAGCAGTACTTC. The full variable domain, its missing parts supplied by reference TRBV7-2 and TRBJ2-7, is GAGVSQSPSNKVTEKGKDVELRCDPISGHTALYWYRQSLGQGLEFLIYFQGNSAPDKSGLPSDRFSAERTGGSVSTLTIQRTQQEDSAVYLCASSLVGLIAYEQYFGPGTRLTVT.

The gene calls are TRBV7-2 and TRBJ2-5; 8 positions match TRBD1. CDR3 length: 14 residues. The germline V gene has CDR1 SGHTA and CDR2 FQGNSA. V shed 5 bases, J shed 5 bases, and the junction held 7 bases outside the gene matches. As DNA, the CDR3 is TGTGCCAGCAGCGCAGGGGGCGCGCAGGAGACCCAGTACTTC. Protein sequence: CASSAGGAQETQYF.

This clone is a singleton in its sample. The chain recombines TRBV5-1 with TRBJ2-1; TRBD1 aligns across 10 bases. Per germline, CDR1 SGHRS and CDR2 YFSETQ. Trimming took 0 bases from V and 6 from J; bases not matched to a gene: 12. CDR3 length equals 18 residues. As DNA, the CDR3 is TGCGCCAGCAGCTTGGGTTTGCCCGGGACAGGGGTTACCAATGAGCAGTTCTTC. Translated: CASSLGLPGTGVTNEQFF.

The rearrangement links TRBV7-2 to TRBJ2-5, with a possible D match to TRBD2 (5 bases). CDR3 size: 14 residues. With 4 bases removed from V and 3 bases from J, the gap between germline ends came to 12 bases. Germline CDR1 reads SGHTA; CDR2 reads FQGNSA. The CDR3 sequence is CASSYSGSKETQYF. CDR3 DNA: TGTGCCAGCAGCTATTCGGGGTCGAAAGAGACCCAGTACTTC.

This clone was seen a handful of times. The sample contains more than one DNA sequence encoding this CDR3. The gene calls are TRBV12-3 or TRBV12-4 and TRBJ1-1, with D hard to call. This CDR3 spans 12 amino acids. Trimming removed 3 bases from V and 3 bases from J, with 5 bases in between. The CDR3 loop reads CASSFQDTEAFF. DNA of the CDR3: TGTGCCAGCAGTTTTCAGGACACTGAAGCTTTCTTT.

This chain uses TRBV5-1 with TRBJ2-1; 7 bases match TRBD2. V lost 4 bases to trimming and J lost 3 bases; unmatched junction nucleotides: 7. Germline CDR1 SGHRS, CDR2 YFSETQ. This CDR3 has 15 amino acids. The CDR3 reads CASSRDYGLYNEQFF. The CDR3 coding sequence is TGCGCCAGCAGCCGGGACTACGGACTCTACAATGAGCAGTTCTTC.

The gene calls are TRBV19 and TRBJ2-7, with TRBD2 matching 8 bases. This CDR3 is 15 amino acids long. The germline gives CDR1 LNHDA, CDR2 SQIVND (reference sequence). Trimming removed 10 bases from V and 0 bases from J; junction bases left unmatched: 11. DNA for the CDR3: TGTGCCACAGGGAGCACTAGCGGCAGCTCCTACGAGCAGTACTTC. Protein sequence: CATGSTSGSSYEQYF.

CDR3 sequence (DNA): TGCGCCAGCAGCCTAGGGACAGGGGGTCCTAACACCGGGGAGCTGTTTTTT. Residues: CASSLGTGGPNTGELFF. The chain employs TRBV5-1 and TRBJ2-2; 11 bases are shared with TRBD1. This CDR3 comprises 17 residues. CDR1 is SGHRS, CDR2 YFSETQ, per germline. After removal of 4 bases from V and 2 bases from J, the junction contained 7 bases not matched to a gene.

The chain employs TRBV30 and TRBJ2-1; 12 bases line up with TRBD2. The V gene end was trimmed by 0 bases and the J gene end by 0 bases; junction bases not matched to a gene: 6. CDR1 GTSNPN and CDR2 SVGIG come from the germline V gene (reference sequence). There are 18 residues in the CDR3. The CDR3 reads CAWSVFSSGGVSYNEQFF. The CDR3 DNA reads as TGTGCCTGGAGTGTATTCTCTAGCGGGGGGGTCTCCTACAATGAGCAGTTCTTC.

The rearrangement joins TRBV9 to TRBJ1-2; a possible D gene is TRBD1 (5 bases). This CDR3 is 14 amino acids long. V was trimmed by 0 bases and J by 10 bases, leaving 16 bases between them. Germline CDR1 reads SGDLS; CDR2 reads YYNGEE. In DNA, the CDR3 is TGTGCCAGCAGCGTAGATACCCCTGGCAGGGCCTACACCTTC. Translated: CASSVDTPGRAYTF.

The chain carries TRBV30 and TRBJ1-1; no definite D call. The CDR3 is made up of 11 amino acids. V lost 3 bases and J lost 6, with 8 bases in between. Per germline, CDR1 GTSNPN and CDR2 SVGIG (reference sequence). The chain's CDR3 is CAWRGVAEAFF. The DNA of the CDR3 is TGTGCCTGGAGAGGAGTGGCTGAAGCTTTCTTT.

In this sample, this clone turned up once. The chain uses TRBV5-4 and TRBJ1-2; 8 bases agree with TRBD1. CDR1 is SGHNT and CDR2 is YYREEE in the germline V gene (reference sequence). With 2 bases clipped from V and 3 bases from J, the junction kept 6 bases outside the gene matches. CDR3 length equals 15 residues. The CDR3 spells CASSFAGGGDYGYTF. CDR3 bases: TGTGCCAGCAGCTTTGCAGGGGGCGGCGACTATGGCTACACCTTC.

The genes are TRBV3-1 (or the pseudogene TRBV3-2) and TRBJ2-2; D is perhaps TRBD1 (5 bases). CDR1 LGHDT and CDR2 YNNKEL come from the germline V gene (reference sequence). This CDR3 has 16 amino acids. Between the trimmed V and J ends, which lost 0 bases and 6 bases, there was a span of 14 bases. The CDR3 DNA reads as TGTGCCAGCAGCCAAGAACGGACACTATTTTCCGGGGAGCTGTTTTTT. It translates to CASSQERTLFSGELFF.

The rearrangement joins TRBV2 to TRBJ1-4, with TRBD1 matching over 11 bases. From germline, CDR1 is SNHLY and CDR2 FYNNEI. The CDR3 contains 16 residues. J was trimmed by 2 bases and V by 6 bases; bases with no gene match: 5. CDR3 residues: CASSRDRGVTNEKLFF. The CDR3 DNA follows: TGTGCCAGCAGCAGGGACAGGGGGGTCACTAATGAAAAACTGTTTTTT.

The rearrangement links TRBV7-8 to TRBJ1-2, with D possibly matching TRBD1 (5 bases). The CDR3 sequence is 20 residues long. Trimming pared 5 bases from V and 4 bases from J, leaving 32 bases between. CDR1 and CDR2 from the germline V gene are SGHVS and FQNEAQ. CDR3 coding DNA: TGTGCCAGCAGCAACAGGAGGGGTGGGAACGATAACATAGCTGGCTATGGCTACACCTTC. This translates into CASSNRRGGNDNIAGYGYTF. Full variable domain (remainder filled in from reference TRBV7-8 and TRBJ1-2): GAGVSQSPRYKVAKRGQDVALRCDPISGHVSLFWYQQALGQGPEFLTYFQNEAQLDKSGLPSDRFFAERPEGSVSTLKIQRTQQEDSAVYLCASSNRRGGNDNIAGYGYTFGSGTRLTVV.

The rearrangement joins TRBV19 to TRBJ2-7, with TRBD1 identical over 8 bases. J gave up 3 bases and V 6 bases, and 13 bases lay outside the gene matches. Germline V lookup: CDR1 LNHDA, CDR2 SQIVND (reference sequence). CDR3 length: 16 amino acids. The CDR3 coding sequence is TGTGCCAGTAGCCGCGGACAGGGAATCTCCATCTACGAGCAGTACTTC. Translated, it gives CASSRGQGISIYEQYF.

The chain couples TRBV3-1 (or the pseudogene TRBV3-2) to TRBJ2-7; 8 positions agree with TRBD2. Germline lookup yields CDR1 LGHDT and CDR2 YNNKEL (reference sequence). The junction had 14 bases not matched to a gene; V was cut back by 4 bases and J by 6 bases. CDR3 length equals 16 residues. The CDR3 spells CASSPTLGTRVGEQYF. CDR3 coding DNA: TGTGCCAGCAGCCCTACGCTCGGGACTAGAGTCGGCGAGCAGTACTTC.

The CDR3 nucleotides read TGTGCCAGTAGTAACCCAGACAGGGGGCTTGGTGCTTTCTTT. It yields the protein CASSNPDRGLGAFF. The V call is TRBV19, the J call TRBJ1-1, with 10 bases matching TRBD1. The CDR3 spans 14 residues. Germline trimming cut 4 bases from V and 11 bases from J; bases unmatched to any gene: 10. CDR1 and CDR2 from the germline V gene are LNHDA and SQIVND (reference sequence).

The chain employs TRBV28 and TRBJ2-4, with D possibly being TRBD2 (5 bases). Germline CDR1 MDHEN, CDR2 SYDVKM. The CDR3 sequence is 12 residues long. V was clipped by 4 bases and J by 7 bases, with 8 bases between them. This CDR3 is CASSYGENIQYF. In DNA, the CDR3 is TGTGCCAGCAGTTACGGGGAGAACATTCAGTACTTC.

The J gene is TRBJ1-2, the V gene TRBV11-2; D not resolved. V was shortened by 5 bases and J by 8 bases, with 9 bases between the two germline ends. CDR1 is SGHAT, CDR2 FQNNGV, per germline. This CDR3 has 11 residues. In DNA, the CDR3 is TGTGCCAGCAGCCAAGGGAGCGGCTACACCTTC. The encoded protein is CASSQGSGYTF. Looking up the rest from reference TRBV11-2 and TRBJ1-2 gives the full variable domain: EAGVAQSPRYKIIEKRQSVAFWCNPISGHATLYWYQQILGQGPKLLIQFQNNGVVDDSQLPKDRFSAERLKGVDSTLKIQPAKLEDSAVYLCASSQGSGYTFGSGTRLTVV.

The V call is TRBV11-2, the J call TRBJ1-1; D is undetermined. The CDR3 contains 13 residues. Germline V gene data show CDR1 as SGHAT and CDR2 as FQNNGV. With 7 bases removed from V and 1 base from J, the gap between germline ends came to 10 bases. Written as DNA, the CDR3 is TGTGCCAGCAAACAGATACGGAACACTGAAGCTTTCTTT. Amino acids: CASKQIRNTEAFF.

The rearrangement uses TRBV5-6 and TRBJ2-1; 16 bases match TRBD2. Germline assignment: CDR1 SGHDT and CDR2 YYEEEE. V lost 4 bases and J lost 0; bases outside the gene matches: 4. The CDR3 consists of 18 residues. The CDR3 DNA follows: TGTGCCAGCAGCGGGACTAGCGGGGGGGTAATCTCCTACAATGAGCAGTTCTTC. This gives the protein CASSGTSGGVISYNEQFF.

This clone was seen a handful of times. This CDR3 is CASSEDRNTEAFF. The CDR3 DNA reads TGTGCCAGCAGTGAGGACAGGAACACTGAAGCTTTCTTT. The chain couples TRBV6-1 to TRBJ1-1, with D possibly TRBD1 on 6 matching bases. This CDR3 is 13 amino acids long. CDR1 is MNHNS and CDR2 is SASEGT in the germline V gene. Trimming left V 3 bases short and J 1 base short, with 6 bases between.